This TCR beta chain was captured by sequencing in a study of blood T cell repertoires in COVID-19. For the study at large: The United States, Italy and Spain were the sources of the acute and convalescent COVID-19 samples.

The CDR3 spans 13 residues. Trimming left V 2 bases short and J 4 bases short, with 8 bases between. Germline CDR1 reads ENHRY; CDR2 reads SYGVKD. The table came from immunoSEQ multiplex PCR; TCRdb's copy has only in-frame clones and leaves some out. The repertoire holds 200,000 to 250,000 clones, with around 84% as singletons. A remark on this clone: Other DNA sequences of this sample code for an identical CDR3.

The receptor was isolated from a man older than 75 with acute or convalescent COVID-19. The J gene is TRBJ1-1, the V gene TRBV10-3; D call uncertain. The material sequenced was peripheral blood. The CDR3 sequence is CAISERESTEAFF. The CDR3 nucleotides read TGTGCCATCAGTGAGCGGGAGAGCACTGAAGCTTTCTTT.